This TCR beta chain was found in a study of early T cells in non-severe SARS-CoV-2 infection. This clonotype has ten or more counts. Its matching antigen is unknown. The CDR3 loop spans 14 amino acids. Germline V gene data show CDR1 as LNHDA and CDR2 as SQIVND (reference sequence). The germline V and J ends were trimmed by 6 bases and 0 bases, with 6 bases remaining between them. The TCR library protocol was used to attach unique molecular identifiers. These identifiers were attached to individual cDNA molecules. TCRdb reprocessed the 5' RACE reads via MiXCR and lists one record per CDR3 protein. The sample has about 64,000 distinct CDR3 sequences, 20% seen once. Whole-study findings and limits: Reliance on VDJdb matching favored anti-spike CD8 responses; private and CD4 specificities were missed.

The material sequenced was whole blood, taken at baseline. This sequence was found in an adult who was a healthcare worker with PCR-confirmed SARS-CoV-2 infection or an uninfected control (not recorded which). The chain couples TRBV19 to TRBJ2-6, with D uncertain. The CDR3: CASRGNSGANVLTF. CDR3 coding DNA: TGTGCCAGTAGGGGGAACTCTGGGGCCAACGTCCTGACTTTC.